This TCR beta chain is from a study of blood T cell repertoires in COVID-19. The CDR3 is 15 amino acids. In germline, CDR1 is SGHAT, CDR2 FQNNGV. V shed 3 bases and J 3 bases; nucleotides not matched to a gene: 7. The data were produced by immunoSEQ multiplex PCR, yet TCRdb's version contains in-frame clones alone and is incomplete. Of approximately 350,000 clones in the sample, less than 90% were seen once. Sequencing was carried out using peripheral blood. The origin of this receptor is a woman in her fifties or sixties with COVID-19, enrolled during active disease. The rearrangement links TRBV11-2 to TRBJ1-1, with 7 bases that match TRBD1. CDR3 region: CASSLLGQGDTEAFF. CDR3 coding DNA: TGTGCCAGCAGCTTGTTAGGGCAGGGGGACACTGAAGCTTTCTTT.